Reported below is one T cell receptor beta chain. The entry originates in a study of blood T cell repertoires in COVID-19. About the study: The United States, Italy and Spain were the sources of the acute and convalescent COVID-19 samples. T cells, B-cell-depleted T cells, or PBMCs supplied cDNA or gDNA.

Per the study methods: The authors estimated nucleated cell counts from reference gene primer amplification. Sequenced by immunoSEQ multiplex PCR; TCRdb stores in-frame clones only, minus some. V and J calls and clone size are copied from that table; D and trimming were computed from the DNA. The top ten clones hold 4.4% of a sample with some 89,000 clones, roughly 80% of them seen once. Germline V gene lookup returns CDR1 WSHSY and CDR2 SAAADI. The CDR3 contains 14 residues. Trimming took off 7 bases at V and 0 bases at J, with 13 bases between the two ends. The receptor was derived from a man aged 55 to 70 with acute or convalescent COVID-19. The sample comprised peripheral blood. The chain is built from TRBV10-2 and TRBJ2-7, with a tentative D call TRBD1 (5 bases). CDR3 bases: TGCGCCAGCAAAAAGGCTGGGGCCTCCTACGAGCAGTACTTC. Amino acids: CASKKAGASYEQYF.